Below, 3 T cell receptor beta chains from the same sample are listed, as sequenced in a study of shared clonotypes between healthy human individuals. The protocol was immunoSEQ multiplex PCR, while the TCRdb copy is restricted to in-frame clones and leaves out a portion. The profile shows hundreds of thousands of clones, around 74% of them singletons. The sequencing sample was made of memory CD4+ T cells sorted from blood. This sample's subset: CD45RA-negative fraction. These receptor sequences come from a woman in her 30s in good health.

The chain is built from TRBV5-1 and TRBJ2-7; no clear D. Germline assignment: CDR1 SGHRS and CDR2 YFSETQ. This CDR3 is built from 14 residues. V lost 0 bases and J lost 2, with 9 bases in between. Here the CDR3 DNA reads TGCGCCAGCAGCTTGGTGGGGTCACCCTACGAGCAGTACTTC. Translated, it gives CASSLVGSPYEQYF.

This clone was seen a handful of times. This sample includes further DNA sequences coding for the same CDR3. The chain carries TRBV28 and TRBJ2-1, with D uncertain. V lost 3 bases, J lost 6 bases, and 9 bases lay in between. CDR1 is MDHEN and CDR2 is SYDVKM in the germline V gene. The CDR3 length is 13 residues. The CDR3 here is CASSLVVLNEQFF. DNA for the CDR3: TGTGCCAGCAGTTTGGTCGTCCTCAATGAGCAGTTCTTC.

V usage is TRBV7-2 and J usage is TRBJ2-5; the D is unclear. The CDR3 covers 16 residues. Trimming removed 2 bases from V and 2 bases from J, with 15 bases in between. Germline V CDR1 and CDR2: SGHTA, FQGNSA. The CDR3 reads CASSLFYLDGQETQYF. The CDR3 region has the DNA TGTGCCAGCAGCTTATTTTACCTGGACGGACAAGAGACCCAGTACTTC.